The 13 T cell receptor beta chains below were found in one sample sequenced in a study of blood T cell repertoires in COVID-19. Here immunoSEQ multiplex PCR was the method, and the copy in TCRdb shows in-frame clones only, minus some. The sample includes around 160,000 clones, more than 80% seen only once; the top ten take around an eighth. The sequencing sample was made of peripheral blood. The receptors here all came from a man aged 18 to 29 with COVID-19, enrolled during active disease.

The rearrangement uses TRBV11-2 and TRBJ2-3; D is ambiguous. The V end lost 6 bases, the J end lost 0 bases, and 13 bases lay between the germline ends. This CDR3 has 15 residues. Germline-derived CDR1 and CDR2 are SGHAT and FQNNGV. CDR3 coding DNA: TGTGCCAGCAGTTACGGGTTATCTAGCACAGATACGCAGTATTTT. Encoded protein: CASSYGLSSTDTQYF.

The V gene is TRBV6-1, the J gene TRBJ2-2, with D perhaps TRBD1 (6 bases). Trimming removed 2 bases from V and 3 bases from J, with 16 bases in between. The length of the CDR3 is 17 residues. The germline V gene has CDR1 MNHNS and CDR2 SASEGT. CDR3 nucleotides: TGTGCCAGCAGTGAATTACCTTCAGGGGTACACACCGGGGAGCTGTTTTTT. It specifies CASSELPSGVHTGELFF.

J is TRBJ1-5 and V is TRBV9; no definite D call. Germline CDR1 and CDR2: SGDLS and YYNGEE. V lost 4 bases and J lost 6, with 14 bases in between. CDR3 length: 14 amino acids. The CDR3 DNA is TGTGCCAGCAGCCCAGCACCAAGCGCTCAGCCCCAGCATTTT. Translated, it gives CASSPAPSAQPQHF. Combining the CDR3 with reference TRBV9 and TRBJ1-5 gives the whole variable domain DSGVTQTPKHLITATGQRVTLRCSPRSGDLSVYWYQQSLDQGLQFLIQYYNGEERAKGNILERFSAQQFPDLHSELNLSSLELGDSALYFCASSPAPSAQPQHFGDGTRLSIL.

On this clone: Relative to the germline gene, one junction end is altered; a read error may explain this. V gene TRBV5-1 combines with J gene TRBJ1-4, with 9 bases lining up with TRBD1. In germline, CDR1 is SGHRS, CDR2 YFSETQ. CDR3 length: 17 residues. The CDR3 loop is CASSYGPRTGVNEKLLF. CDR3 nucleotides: TGCGCCAGCAGCTACGGCCCGAGGACAGGGGTTAATGAAAAACTGCTTTTT. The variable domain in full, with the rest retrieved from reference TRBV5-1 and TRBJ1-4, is KAGVTQTPRYLIKTRGQQVTLSCSPISGHRSVSWYQQTPGQGLQFLFEYFSETQRNKGNFPGRFSGRQFSNSRSEMNVSTLELGDSALYLCASSYGPRTGVNEKLLFGSGTQLSVL.

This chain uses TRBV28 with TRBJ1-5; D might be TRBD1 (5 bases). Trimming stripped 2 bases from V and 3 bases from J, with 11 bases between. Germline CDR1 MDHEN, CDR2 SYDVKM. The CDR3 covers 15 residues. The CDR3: CASSLTSGYNQPQHF. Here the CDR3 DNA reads TGTGCCAGCAGTTTAACCTCAGGGTACAATCAGCCCCAGCATTTT.

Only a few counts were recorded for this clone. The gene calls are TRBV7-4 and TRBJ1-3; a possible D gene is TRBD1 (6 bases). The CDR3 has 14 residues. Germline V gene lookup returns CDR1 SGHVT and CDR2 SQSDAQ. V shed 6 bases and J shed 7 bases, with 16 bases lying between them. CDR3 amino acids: CASRTGRVKNTIYF. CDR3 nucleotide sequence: TGTGCCAGCAGGACAGGCAGGGTGAAGAACACCATATATTTT.

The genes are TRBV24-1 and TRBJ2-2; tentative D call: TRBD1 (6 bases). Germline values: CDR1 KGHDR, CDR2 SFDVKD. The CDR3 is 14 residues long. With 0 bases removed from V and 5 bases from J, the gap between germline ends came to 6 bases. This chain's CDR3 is CATSDLRGTGELFF. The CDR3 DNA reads TGTGCCACCAGTGATTTGAGGGGGACCGGGGAGCTGTTTTTT.

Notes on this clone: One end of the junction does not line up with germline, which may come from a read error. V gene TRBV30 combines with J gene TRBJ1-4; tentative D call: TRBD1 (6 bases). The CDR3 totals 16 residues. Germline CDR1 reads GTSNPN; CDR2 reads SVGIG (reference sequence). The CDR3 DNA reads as TGTGCCTGGAGTCCGACAATGACAGCAGCAGGGGAAAAACTGCTTTTT. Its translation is CAWSPTMTAAGEKLLF.

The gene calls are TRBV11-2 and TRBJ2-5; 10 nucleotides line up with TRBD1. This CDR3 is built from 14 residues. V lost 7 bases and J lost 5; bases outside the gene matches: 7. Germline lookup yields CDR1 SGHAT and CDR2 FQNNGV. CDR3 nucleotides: TGTGCCAGCACGCTGGACAGGGGGTCCGAGACCCAGTACTTC. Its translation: CASTLDRGSETQYF.

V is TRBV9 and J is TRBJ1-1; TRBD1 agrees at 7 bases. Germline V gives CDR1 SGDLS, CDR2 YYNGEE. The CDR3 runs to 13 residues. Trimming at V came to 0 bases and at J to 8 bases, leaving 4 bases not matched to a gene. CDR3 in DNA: TGTGCCAGCAGCGTAGCCGGGACAGCCGAAGCTTTCTTT. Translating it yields CASSVAGTAEAFF.

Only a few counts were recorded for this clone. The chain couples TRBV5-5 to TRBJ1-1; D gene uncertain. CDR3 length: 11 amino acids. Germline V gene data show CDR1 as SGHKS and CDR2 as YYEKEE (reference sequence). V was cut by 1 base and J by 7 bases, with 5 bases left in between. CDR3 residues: CASSLTIEAFF. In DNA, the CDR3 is TGTGCCAGCAGCTTGACTATTGAAGCTTTCTTT.

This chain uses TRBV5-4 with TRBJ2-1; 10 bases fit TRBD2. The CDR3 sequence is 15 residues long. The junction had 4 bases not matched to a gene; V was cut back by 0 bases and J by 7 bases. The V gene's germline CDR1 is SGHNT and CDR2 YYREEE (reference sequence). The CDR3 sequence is CASSLVLAGRNEQFF. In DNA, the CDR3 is TGTGCCAGCAGCTTGGTACTAGCGGGAAGGAATGAGCAGTTCTTC.

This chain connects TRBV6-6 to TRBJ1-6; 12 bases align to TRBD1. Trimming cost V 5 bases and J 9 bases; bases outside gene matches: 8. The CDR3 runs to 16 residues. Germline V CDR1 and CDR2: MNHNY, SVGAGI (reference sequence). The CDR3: CASSPQGTGGGSPLHF. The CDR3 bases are TGTGCCAGCAGTCCCCAAGGGACAGGGGGCGGTTCACCCCTCCACTTT.